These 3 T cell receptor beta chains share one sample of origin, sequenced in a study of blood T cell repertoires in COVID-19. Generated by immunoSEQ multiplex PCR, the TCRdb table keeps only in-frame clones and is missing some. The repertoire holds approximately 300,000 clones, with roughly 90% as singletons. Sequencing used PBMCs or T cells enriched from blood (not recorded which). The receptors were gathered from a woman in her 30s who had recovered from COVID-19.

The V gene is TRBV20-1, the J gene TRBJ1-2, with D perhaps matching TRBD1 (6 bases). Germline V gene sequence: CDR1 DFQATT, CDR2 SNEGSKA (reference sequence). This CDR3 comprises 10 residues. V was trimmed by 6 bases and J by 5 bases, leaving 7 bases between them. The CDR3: CSAGQYGYTF. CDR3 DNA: TGCAGTGCAGGACAGTATGGCTACACCTTC.

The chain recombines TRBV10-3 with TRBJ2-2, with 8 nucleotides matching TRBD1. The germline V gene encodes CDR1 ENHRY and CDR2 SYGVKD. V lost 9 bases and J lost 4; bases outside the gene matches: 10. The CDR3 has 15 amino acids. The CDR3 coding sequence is TGTGCCATTGGGATCGGACAGGGCAGCACCGGGGAGCTGTTTTTT. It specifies CAIGIGQGSTGELFF.

CDR3 coding DNA: TGTGCCAGCAGCGCAAACGGACAGCCGAACACCGGGGAGCTGTTTTTT. Translation: CASSANGQPNTGELFF. The V gene is TRBV9, the J gene TRBJ2-2, with D tentatively TRBD1 (6 bases). This CDR3 has 16 residues. The germline V gene encodes CDR1 SGDLS and CDR2 YYNGEE. Trimming removed 3 bases from V and 0 bases from J, with 12 bases in between.